This is a list of T cell receptor beta chains from one sample in a study of shared clonotypes between healthy human individuals. Here immunoSEQ multiplex PCR was the method, and the copy in TCRdb shows in-frame clones only, minus some. The sample lists some 580,000 clones; 95% to 98% were seen once. The specimen sequenced was naive CD4+ T cells sorted from blood. These receptors were obtained from a woman aged 25-40 years in good health. Both conserved end residues are part of each CDR3. D genes are given only for firm matches. Clone sizes are given selectively: once, few, many, or a class where the clone is expanded.

cdr3_aa: CASSRASGSYEQYF
cdr3_nt: TGCGCCAGCAGCCGCGCCAGCGGGAGCTACGAGCAGTACTTC
d_call: TRBD2
j_call: TRBJ2-7
v_call: TRBV4-1
clone_size: .

cdr3_aa: CASSPQRFEAFF
cdr3_nt: TGTGCCAGCAGCCCTCAGAGATTTGAAGCTTTCTTT
d_call: .
j_call: TRBJ1-1
v_call: TRBV28
clone_size: .

cdr3_aa: CASRAKGTLQETQYF
cdr3_nt: TGTGCCAGCAGGGCAAAGGGGACGCTGCAAGAGACCCAGTACTTC
d_call: .
j_call: TRBJ2-5
v_call: TRBV6-1
clone_size: .

cdr3_aa: CASSPIRGSTGELFF
cdr3_nt: TGCGCCAGCAGCCCGATTAGGGGTAGCACCGGGGAGCTGTTTTTT
d_call: .
j_call: TRBJ2-2
v_call: TRBV4-1
clone_size: once

cdr3_aa: CASSLTGMNTGELFF
cdr3_nt: TGTGCCAGCAGCTTAACGGGAATGAACACCGGGGAGCTGTTTTTT
d_call: .
j_call: TRBJ2-2
v_call: TRBV11-2
clone_size: .

cdr3_aa: CASSLALAHEQYF
cdr3_nt: TGCGCCAGCAGCTTGGCCCTGGCCCACGAGCAGTACTTC
d_call: .
j_call: TRBJ2-7
v_call: TRBV5-1
clone_size: .

cdr3_aa: CASSGAGGPLQPQHF
cdr3_nt: TGTGCCAGCAGTGGGGCCGGGGGCCCACTTCAGCCCCAGCATTTT
d_call: .
j_call: TRBJ1-5
v_call: TRBV6-1
clone_size: once

cdr3_aa: CASIKDRGPPYEQYF
cdr3_nt: TGTGCCAGCATAAAGGACAGGGGGCCACCCTACGAGCAGTACTTC
d_call: TRBD1
j_call: TRBJ2-7
v_call: TRBV6-6
clone_size: .

cdr3_aa: CASSHPSISYNEQFF
cdr3_nt: TGTGCCAGTAGCCATCCCAGTATCTCCTACAATGAGCAGTTCTTC
d_call: .
j_call: TRBJ2-1
v_call: TRBV19
clone_size: .

cdr3_aa: CASSVGAWDEQYF
cdr3_nt: TGTGCCAGCAGTGTCGGCGCTTGGGACGAGCAGTACTTC
d_call: .
j_call: TRBJ2-7
v_call: TRBV2
clone_size: .

cdr3_aa: CASSPSEDTVEAYTF
cdr3_nt: TGTGCCAGCTCACCTTCCGAGGACACCGTCGAAGCCTACACCTTC
d_call: .
j_call: TRBJ1-2
v_call: TRBV18
clone_size: .

cdr3_aa: CSVASKTYEQYF
cdr3_nt: TGCAGCGTCGCTTCGAAAACCTACGAGCAGTACTTC
d_call: .
j_call: TRBJ2-7
v_call: TRBV29-1
clone_size: once

cdr3_aa: CASSIVSGGNQPQHF
cdr3_nt: TGTGCCAGTAGTATTGTGTCAGGGGGGAATCAGCCCCAGCATTTT
d_call: TRBD1
j_call: TRBJ1-5
v_call: TRBV19
clone_size: .